A selection of T cell receptor beta chains follows, all from one sample in a study of CD8 T cells in ankylosing spondylitis. TCRdb reanalysed the 5' RACE reads using MiXCR and keeps one entry per CDR3 protein. The sample includes about 66,000 distinct CDR3 sequences, roughly 6.2% of them seen just once. The sample consisted of synovial fluid, either unsorted or a sorted T cell fraction (not recorded which). Receptors were obtained from a male donor with ankylosing spondylitis. The CDR3 runs from the conserved cysteine through the conserved F or W. Fields, in order: D gene, J gene, clone size, V gene, CDR3 DNA, CDR3 protein. D genes are given only for firm matches. Clone size is not always given. Where it is, it says once, few, many or a class for expanded clones.

>.|TRBJ2-6|many|TRBV29-1
TGCAGCGTTGAAAGATCTGGGGCCAACGTCCTGACTTTC
CSVERSGANVLTF
>TRBD2|TRBJ2-7|.|TRBV24-1
TGTGCCACCAGTAGGTCGGGACTAGCGTTACTTCAAGGCCCCTTCTACGAGCAGTACTTC
CATSRSGLALLQGPFYEQYF
>TRBD1|TRBJ1-1|.|TRBV19
TGTGCCAGTAGTATGGGGGACAGCGCTTTCTTT
CASSMGDSAFF
>.|TRBJ1-6|few|TRBV20-1
TGCAGTGCTCCCCGGCCGGGACAACCGGGATATTCACCCCTCCACTTT
CSAPRPGQPGYSPLHF
>.|TRBJ2-3|.|TRBV5-1
TGCGCCAGCAGCGAACCCGGGGCGGGAATTCCGTATTTT
CASSEPGAGIPYF
>TRBD2|TRBJ2-5|.|TRBV29-1
TGCAGCGTTGCCCAGCGGGGGACCCAGTACTTC
CSVAQRGTQYF
>TRBD2|TRBJ2-7|few|TRBV20-1
TGCAGTGCTAGACCGGGACTAGCGACTTACTCCTACGAGCAGTACTTC
CSARPGLATYSYEQYF
>.|TRBJ1-5|few|TRBV27
TGTGCCAGCAGCCCTTCGGACTTCGGTCAGCCCCAGCATTTT
CASSPSDFGQPQHF
>.|TRBJ1-2|many|TRBV15
TGTGCCACCAGCAGAGATCAATCGGAGTACGGCTATGGCTACACCTTC
CATSRDQSEYGYGYTF
>.|TRBJ1-4|many|TRBV4-1
TGCGCCAGCAGCCAGGGCTTGTTGTGGGGGGGTGAAAAACTGTTTTTT
CASSQGLLWGGEKLFF
>.|TRBJ2-1|.|TRBV27
TGTGCCAGCAGTCCCCAGGGTCAGTCCTACAATGAGCAGTTCTTC
CASSPQGQSYNEQFF
>TRBD2|TRBJ2-5|few|TRBV7-2
TGTGCCAGCAGCCACAGGACTAGCGGGGGTCAAGAGACCCAGTACTTC
CASSHRTSGGQETQYF
>.|TRBJ2-2|many|TRBV5-1
TGCGCCAGCAGCTTGGTTAGGGCAGGCACCGGGGAGCTGTTTTTT
CASSLVRAGTGELFF
>.|TRBJ2-1|few|TRBV11-1
TGTGCCAGCAGCTTAGCAGGGGCGGCCTACAATGAGCAGTTCTTC
CASSLAGAAYNEQFF
>.|TRBJ2-5|many|TRBV28
TGTGCCACATCGCTAGGGGGGGAGACCCAGTACTTC
CATSLGGETQYF